This entry lists 12 T cell receptor beta chains sequenced from one sample in a study of Graves' ophthalmopathy and Graves' hyperthyroidism. The TCR beta CDR3 regions underwent amplification from RNA transcripts. After a first-round RT-PCR with HTBI primers, a second-round multiplex PCR was run. TCRdb reprocessed the multiplex PCR reads via MiXCR and lists one record per CDR3 protein. Seen here are some 390,000 distinct CDR3 sequences, about 17% observed once, and the top ten hold roughly 1.5%. The specimen was peripheral blood. These receptors were obtained from a woman aged 18-29 years with Graves' ophthalmopathy.

This clonotype was counted only a few times. Here the CDR3 DNA reads TGTGCCAGCAGCTTAGGCGATCCCTCCTACGAGCAGTACTTC. This codes for CASSLGDPSYEQYF. The chain joins TRBV11-2 to TRBJ2-7; D gene unclear. Germline-derived CDR1 and CDR2 are SGHAT and FQNNGV. Trimming removed 1 base at V and 0 bases at J, with 7 bases between. The CDR3 sequence is 14 residues long.

The sample holds many counts of this clonotype. The chain carries TRBV6-1 and TRBJ1-5, with 10 nucleotides matching TRBD1. The CDR3 loop spans 15 amino acids. Looked up from germline, CDR1 is MNHNS and CDR2 is SASEGT. Trimming took 6 bases from V and 6 from J; bases not matched to a gene: 8. CDR3: CASSVLTGGSQPQHF. As DNA, the CDR3 is TGTGCCAGCAGCGTCCTGACAGGGGGCAGTCAGCCCCAGCATTTT.

This clonotype appeared many times. This chain uses TRBV12-3 or TRBV12-4 with TRBJ1-5; possibly TRBD1 for D (5 bases). The CDR3 runs 15 residues. Trimming took off 6 bases at V and 0 bases at J, with 12 bases between the two ends. The chain's CDR3 is CASRGDGYSNQPQHF. CDR3 nucleotide sequence: TGTGCCAGCAGAGGGGACGGTTATAGCAATCAGCCCCAGCATTTT.

Many counts were recorded for this clonotype. The V call is TRBV28, the J call TRBJ1-1; TRBD1 matches 7 bases. From germline, CDR1 is MDHEN and CDR2 SYDVKM. There are 15 residues in the CDR3. V dropped 4 bases and J dropped 0; count of bases not matched to a gene: 5. The CDR3 loop reads CASSSYGTVNTEAFF. DNA for the CDR3: TGTGCCAGCAGTTCCTATGGGACAGTGAACACTGAAGCTTTCTTT.

The chain uses TRBV5-1 and TRBJ2-5; D gene unclear. Trimming cost V 4 bases and J 0 bases, with 16 bases left between them. The V gene's germline CDR1 is SGHRS and CDR2 YFSETQ. This CDR3 spans 16 amino acids. The CDR3 region has the DNA TGCGCCAGCAGCGCCGACATTCTCAGGAACCAAGAGACCCAGTACTTC. It specifies CASSADILRNQETQYF.

This clonotype was seen at least ten times. The rearrangement joins TRBV12-3 or TRBV12-4 to TRBJ1-1, with 7 bases that match TRBD1. The CDR3 loop spans 14 amino acids. J was trimmed by 11 bases and V by 6 bases; bases with no gene match: 15. The CDR3 sequence is CASSFDRAFRSAFF. The DNA for the CDR3 is TGTGCCAGCAGCTTTGACAGGGCTTTCCGATCCGCTTTCTTT.

This chain connects TRBV7-2 to TRBJ1-6; D not resolved. CDR1 SGHTA and CDR2 FQGNSA come from the germline V gene. This CDR3 spans 13 amino acids. V dropped 4 bases and J dropped 9 bases, with 10 bases sitting between them. The CDR3 DNA sequence: TGTGCCAGCAGCTCAAACCCGGGTTCACCCCTCCACTTT. This sequence encodes CASSSNPGSPLHF. Using reference TRBV7-2 and TRBJ1-6 for the parts outside the CDR3, the full variable domain is GAGVSQSPSNKVTEKGKDVELRCDPISGHTALYWYRQSLGQGLEFLIYFQGNSAPDKSGLPSDRFSAERTGGSVSTLTIQRTQQEDSAVYLCASSSNPGSPLHFGNGTRLTVT.

This clonotype was recorded many times. The chain has TRBV9 and TRBJ1-1; 8 bases align to TRBD1. The CDR3 contains 14 residues. The germline gives CDR1 SGDLS, CDR2 YYNGEE. V lost 3 bases and J lost 2; bases outside the gene matches: 3. CDR3 loop: CASSATGVNTEAFF. The CDR3 bases are TGTGCCAGCAGCGCGACAGGGGTCAACACTGAAGCTTTCTTT. Based on the CDR3 plus reference TRBV9 and TRBJ1-1, the full variable domain is DSGVTQTPKHLITATGQRVTLRCSPRSGDLSVYWYQQSLDQGLQFLIQYYNGEERAKGNILERFSAQQFPDLHSELNLSSLELGDSALYFCASSATGVNTEAFFGQGTRLTVV.

The rearrangement links TRBV6-1 to TRBJ1-1; D is perhaps TRBD1 (6 bases). The V gene's germline CDR1 is MNHNS and CDR2 SASEGT. This CDR3 is built from 13 residues. Trimming left V 3 bases short and J 7 bases short, with 12 bases between. The CDR3 region is CASSENRDYEAFF. DNA of the CDR3: TGTGCCAGCAGTGAGAACAGGGATTATGAAGCTTTCTTT.

The table lists this clonotype with many counts. The chain is built from TRBV28 and TRBJ2-4, with TRBD1 matching over 7 bases. Trimming took 4 bases from V and 0 from J; bases not matched to a gene: 3. The CDR3 consists of 15 residues. The V gene's germline CDR1 is MDHEN and CDR2 SYDVKM. The CDR3 DNA is TGTGCCAGCAGTTCGGGACAGCTAGCCAAAAACATTCAGTACTTC. Its translation is CASSSGQLAKNIQYF.

This clonotype showed up many times. V usage is TRBV28 and J usage is TRBJ2-5; perhaps TRBD1 as D (6 bases). The CDR3 is 14 residues long. Germline-derived CDR1 and CDR2 are MDHEN and SYDVKM. V was trimmed by 6 bases and J by 5 bases, leaving 16 bases between them. Here the CDR3 DNA reads TGTGCCAGCAGGATCTACAGGGAAGGGGAGACCCAGTACTTC. Translating gives CASRIYREGETQYF. Full variable domain (remainder filled in from reference TRBV28 and TRBJ2-5): DVKVTQSSRYLVKRTGEKVFLECVQDMDHENMFWYRQDPGLGLRLIYFSYDVKMKEKGDIPEGYSVSREKKERFSLILESASTNQTSMYLCASRIYREGETQYFGPGTRLLVL.

This clonotype was observed many times. The genes are TRBV12-3 or TRBV12-4 and TRBJ2-5; D is perhaps TRBD2 (7 bases). The V and J ends lost 1 base and 6 bases respectively, with 12 bases between them. CDR3 length: 14 residues. The CDR3 DNA is TGTGCCAGCAGTTTAGAGGGGGGGCCGAAGACCCAGTACTTC. Translation gives CASSLEGGPKTQYF.